The sequence of this TCR beta chain was determined in a study of Ad26.COV2.S vaccination and SARS-CoV-2 variants (dated by TCRdb to about 2021). Some background on the complete study: The specificity and breadth of SARS-CoV-2-reactive T cell receptors after Ad26.COV2.S vaccination were assessed by TCRbeta repertoire sequencing. A total of roughly 30 samples were included in the TCR-sequenced set, comprising around 19 Ad26.COV2.S vaccine recipients, 5 placebo recipients and 8 SARS-CoV-2 convalescent individuals.

Study-wide conclusions, independent of this receptor: After vaccination, substantial breadth of spike-specific CD8+ and CD4+ T cell responses was reported. The authors noted that total T cell responses may have been underestimated by the TCR breadth and depth analyses. Compared with placebo recipients, Ad26.COV2.S recipients showed higher spike-specific TCR breadth (P = 0.0014). Vaccine and placebo recipients had similar non-spike TCR breadth, a finding consistent with the vaccine containing only spike.

The immunoSEQ Assay was used to sequence TCRbeta CDR3 regions. After extraction, genomic DNA underwent amplification by bias-controlled multiplex PCR, followed by high-throughput sequencing. The study's own analysis went as follows. To quantify the absolute abundance of each unique TCRbeta CDR3 region, sequences were collapsed and filtered. T cell fraction was estimated by normalizing TCRbeta template counts to usable DNA, with usable DNA measured through amplification of reference genes found in all nucleated cells. Repertoire TCRs were annotated as SARS-CoV-2-specific when V gene, CDR3 amino acid sequence and J gene were exactly matched to a known reactive TCR set. The reference SARS-CoV-2 TCR set was derived from MIRA and filtered for enrichment in COVID-19-positive ImmuneCODE repertoires, a step that removed public or cross-reactive TCRs. Using the MIRA antigens, annotated TCRs were further analysed by specific ORF or by position within an ORF. Breadth was defined as the number of annotated unique rearrangements divided by the total number of unique productive rearrangements, and depth was defined as the summed frequency of the annotated unique rearrangements. Two-sided Wilcoxon rank-sum tests were used to compare TCR breadth between groups. The clones in this table, taken by TCRdb from immuneACCESS, are in-frame only. Not every clone is retained; where verified, under half of the shortfall comes from an unresolved V gene, and the cause of the rest is unknown. V and J calls and clone size are as listed in that table; D and trimming were resolved from the DNA. This sample comprises about 180,000 clones, around 88% of them detected only once. Of the sample, about 5.5% falls within the top ten clones.

In the paper's terms, the time point label means: individuals recovered from natural SARS-CoV-2 infection. As concerns this clone: Its antigen has not been determined. One base away there is no much larger clone; base qualities are not given.

Here the sequenced sample was peripheral blood, taken after recovery from COVID-19. This TCR was recovered from a human donor who had recovered from COVID-19.

The CDR3 region reads CASSLGSINQPQHF. The DNA sequence is as follows: TGTGCCAGCAGCTTAGGCAGCATCAATCAGCCCCAGCATTTT. The chain links TRBV11-2 with TRBJ1-5, with the D gene call left open. Counted from cysteine to phenylalanine, this CDR3 has 14 amino acids. Only the CDR3 region is kept as DNA, spanning 42 bases read in frame from base 1. As encoded in the germline V gene, CDR1 is SGHAT while CDR2 is FQNNGV. V is reduced by 1 base and J by 3 bases, leaving a spacing of 7 bases between them. Joined to the reference TRBV11-2 and TRBJ1-5 proteins, this CDR3 gives the full variable domain: EAGVAQSPRYKIIEKRQSVAFWCNPISGHATLYWYQQILGQGPKLLIQFQNNGVVDDSQLPKDRFSAERLKGVDSTLKIQPAKLEDSAVYLCASSLGSINQPQHFGDGTRLSIL.